Sequencing of this T cell receptor (beta chain) was carried out in a study of type 1 and type 2 diabetes patients. Genomic DNA was the PCR template. A primer set of 30 forward and 13 reverse primers amplified the CDR3. One entry per CDR3 protein results from TCRdb running MiXCR on the multiplex PCR reads. The table shows 270,000 or so distinct CDR3 sequences, with 45% to 60% occurring only once. V dropped 0 bases and J dropped 2 bases, with 7 bases sitting between them. Germline CDR1 is GTSNPN and CDR2 is SVGIG (reference sequence). The CDR3 spans 13 residues. This sequence originates from a young man with type 2 diabetes. The chain uses TRBV30 and TRBJ1-1; D gene unclear. Specimen: peripheral blood mononuclear cells (PBMCs). The DNA for the CDR3 is TGTGCCTGGAGTGTCCTCCCAAACACTGAAGCTTTCTTT. Its translation: CAWSVLPNTEAFF.